This T cell receptor beta chain appears in the sequencing data of a study of control samples from healthy donors and cancer patients. Losses at the gene ends were 9 bases for V and 7 bases for J; bases not matched to a gene: 10. Germline CDR1 WSHSY, CDR2 SAAADI. This CDR3 is 14 amino acids long. Assay used: immunoSEQ multiplex PCR; TCRdb lists only in-frame clones, some missing. Found here are approximately 70,000 clones, around 82% of them singletons; the top ten hold approximately 30%. The sequenced material came from blood. The clonotype comes from a man over 45 in good health. The V call is TRBV10-2, the J call TRBJ1-4; TRBD1 matches at 8 bases. CDR3 residues: CARGWTGCSEKLFF. The CDR3 DNA reads TGCGCCAGGGGATGGACAGGGTGTAGTGAAAAACTGTTTTTT.